A single TCR beta chain is shown here with its context. The sample is drawn from a study of control samples from healthy donors and cancer patients. The table came from immunoSEQ multiplex PCR; TCRdb's copy has only in-frame clones and leaves some out. This sample has 50,000 to 65,000 clones; approximately 90% occur once, and the top ten carry under 0.95%. The clonotype was recovered from a man aged 25-45 years with colorectal cancer. The specimen was PBMCs.

The CDR3 reads CASSAAYSNQPQHF. The CDR3 bases are TGTGCCAGCAGCGCCGCATATAGCAATCAGCCCCAGCATTTT. The chain recombines TRBV9 with TRBJ1-5, with D hard to call. CDR3 length: 14 amino acids. V shed 3 bases and J shed 0 bases, with 7 bases lying between them. Per the germline V gene, CDR1 is SGDLS and CDR2 is YYNGEE. Based on the CDR3 plus reference TRBV9 and TRBJ1-5, the full variable domain is DSGVTQTPKHLITATGQRVTLRCSPRSGDLSVYWYQQSLDQGLQFLIQYYNGEERAKGNILERFSAQQFPDLHSELNLSSLELGDSALYFCASSAAYSNQPQHFGDGTRLSIL.